Listed below are T cell receptor beta chains from one sample, sequenced in a study of T-cell reconstitution after alpha-beta-depleted transplantation in children. Each CDR3 protein is one row after TCRdb ran MiXCR on the PCR reads. The repertoire holds about a million distinct CDR3 sequences, with roughly 29% as singletons. The material was PBMCs, mostly from graft donor cells, obtained 360 days after TCRalphabeta/CD19-depleted stem cell transplant. Source of these receptors: a boy under two years old who had a stem cell transplant for SCID, so the T cells may come from the graft donor. Both conserved end residues are part of each CDR3. A D gene is named only where the DNA matches it firmly. The size of a clone is reported for some rows only, either as once, few or many, or as a class for expanded clones.

v_gene	d_gene	abundance	j_gene	CDR3nt	CDR3aa
TRBV11-2	NA	NA	TRBJ2-3	TGTGCCAGCAGCTGGCGGGACGGAGAGACAGATACGCAGTATTTT	CASSWRDGETDTQYF
TRBV12-3/TRBV12-4	NA	NA	TRBJ1-1	TGTGCCAGCAGTCCTATCCGGGGCAGGAAGAACACTGAAGCTTTCTTT	CASSPIRGRKNTEAFF
TRBV5-1	NA	NA	TRBJ2-3	TGCGCCAGCAGCGGGCGTGGGGCAGATACGCAGTATTTT	CASSGRGADTQYF
TRBV5-4	TRBD2	NA	TRBJ2-5	TGTGCCAGCAGCTTTGTGGGGGGGGGTGTATCGGCCCAGTACTTC	CASSFVGGGVSAQYF
TRBV5-1	NA	once	TRBJ2-2	TGCGCCAGCAGCACCACAGGATCCACTCCCGTTACCGGGGAGCTGTTTTTT	CASSTTGSTPVTGELFF
TRBV6-5	NA	NA	TRBJ2-7	TGTGCCAGCAGTTTGAGTCCCCCTAACGGACACATTGACTACGAGCAGTACTTC	CASSLSPPNGHIDYEQYF
TRBV5-5	NA	NA	TRBJ2-3	TGTGCCAGCGGGTGGCGCGAAAGAGATACGCAGTATTTT	CASGWRERDTQYF
TRBV5-4	TRBD1	NA	TRBJ2-7	TGTGCCAGCAGCCCAGGACAGGGAGAGGTCGAGCAGTACTTC	CASSPGQGEVEQYF
TRBV14	NA	few	TRBJ2-4	TGTGCCAGCAGCCAAGGGGGGCTAGGGACAGCCAAAAACATTCAGTACTTC	CASSQGGLGTAKNIQYF
TRBV5-1	TRBD2	many	TRBJ2-3	TGCGCCAGCAGCTTGGGACTAGCCACAGATACGCAGTATTTT	CASSLGLATDTQYF
TRBV5-1	TRBD2	NA	TRBJ2-2	TGCGCCAGCAGCCTGTTCCCCGCGGGGGGGACCGGCGGGGAGCTGTTTTTT	CASSLFPAGGTGGELFF
TRBV6-5	NA	NA	TRBJ2-1	TGTGCCAGCAGTTACGGGCGGGGTGGAAACCCGTACAATGAGCAGTTCTTC	CASSYGRGGNPYNEQFF
TRBV29-1	NA	NA	TRBJ1-2	TGCAGCGTTGGGGACCGGATTAGAGGACTCTCAAACGGCGGCTACACCTTC	CSVGDRIRGLSNGGYTF
TRBV6-5	NA	few	TRBJ1-3	TGTGCCAGCAGTTACAGGAGGAAGGGGCCTGGAAACACCATATATTTT	CASSYRRKGPGNTIYF
TRBV4-2	TRBD2	NA	TRBJ2-1	TGTGCCAGCAGCCCCGGACCGGGACTAGCATCCCATGAGCAGTTCTTC	CASSPGPGLASHEQFF
TRBV7-2	TRBD2	NA	TRBJ2-1	TGTGCCAGCAGCTTAGGGTTGGCGGGGGGGCAGAATGAGCAGTTCTTC	CASSLGLAGGQNEQFF
TRBV18	NA	NA	TRBJ1-1	TGTGCCAGCTCTTACGACAGGTCGAACACTGAAGCTTTCTTT	CASSYDRSNTEAFF
TRBV24-1	NA	NA	TRBJ2-1	TGTGCCACCAGTGATCTCCCAGATCCCACCCGGGGGTCCTACAATGAGCAGTTCTTC	CATSDLPDPTRGSYNEQFF
TRBV28	TRBD2	many	TRBJ2-2	TGTGCCAGCAGACCCAGCGGGGGGGCGAACACCGGGGAGCTGTTTTTT	CASRPSGGANTGELFF
TRBV4-3	NA	NA	TRBJ1-1	TGCGCCAGCAGCAGGAGGGGTGGGGCTTTCTTT	CASSRRGGAFF
TRBV12-3/TRBV12-4	NA	NA	TRBJ2-7	TGTGCCAGCAGAGGACAGTTGCAGGAGCAGTACTTC	CASRGQLQEQYF
TRBV20-1	TRBD2	few	TRBJ2-3	TGCAGTGCTATAAGCGGGGGGGCCGTAGATACGCAGTATTTT	CSAISGGAVDTQYF
TRBV11-1	TRBD2	NA	TRBJ2-7	TGTGCCAGCAGCGCTCCGGATAAACTAGCGGGGGTCCACGAGCAGTACTTC	CASSAPDKLAGVHEQYF
TRBV10-3	NA	NA	TRBJ2-7	TGTGCCATCAAGGTTTCAGGGGTAGGGTCCCCCTACGAGCAGTACTTC	CAIKVSGVGSPYEQYF
TRBV5-1	NA	NA	TRBJ2-6	TGCGCCAGCGGAGACAGGGAGGTAAGTGGATGGGCCAACGTCCTGACTTTC	CASGDREVSGWANVLTF
TRBV11-1	NA	NA	TRBJ2-5	TGTGCCAGCAGCCAAGGGAAGGAGCCAGAGACCCAGTACTTC	CASSQGKEPETQYF
TRBV12-3/TRBV12-4	NA	few	TRBJ2-7	TGTGCCAGCAGTTTAGATAGCAGGGACTACGAGCAGTACTTC	CASSLDSRDYEQYF
TRBV12-3/TRBV12-4	NA	few	TRBJ1-6	TGTGCCAGCAGTTTCTGGGAGGGTTCACCCCTCCACTTT	CASSFWEGSPLHF
TRBV7-2	TRBD2	NA	TRBJ2-5	TGTGCCAGCAGCTACCCCCGGGACTACTACCAAGAGACCCAGTACTTC	CASSYPRDYYQETQYF
TRBV12-3/TRBV12-4	NA	NA	TRBJ2-5	TGTGCCAGCAGGCCAACAAAGGCGGAGACCCAGTACTTC	CASRPTKAETQYF
TRBV5-1	NA	NA	TRBJ2-3	TGCGCCAGCAGTCTTGGGACTCCACCTTACACAGATACGCAGTATTTT	CASSLGTPPYTDTQYF
TRBV2	TRBD1	NA	TRBJ1-1	TGTGCCAGCATTACAGACAGGGGAGGAAGCGGGGTCACTATTGAAGCTTTCTTT	CASITDRGGSGVTIEAFF
TRBV29-1	NA	NA	TRBJ2-7	TGCAGCGTTGAGCTCACCTCCTACGAGCAGTACTTC	CSVELTSYEQYF
TRBV7-8	TRBD1	NA	TRBJ2-7	TGTGCCAGCAGCCGCGTGGGGACAGTCTACGAGCAGTACTTC	CASSRVGTVYEQYF
TRBV4-2	NA	once	TRBJ2-1	TGTGCCAGCAGCCCCGCGGCGGGCATCGATGAGCAGTTCTTC	CASSPAAGIDEQFF
TRBV20-1	NA	NA	TRBJ1-1	TGCAGTGCCGGCAGGGATCACATGAACACTGAAGCTTTCTTT	CSAGRDHMNTEAFF
TRBV20-1	TRBD2	NA	TRBJ2-2	TGCAGTGCTAGAGATCCCAGCGGGGGCACCGGGGAGCTGTTTTTT	CSARDPSGGTGELFF
TRBV4-3	TRBD2	NA	TRBJ2-1	TGCGCCAGCAGCCAGATCTTTGGCGGGGGGGACAATGAGCAGTTCTTC	CASSQIFGGGDNEQFF
TRBV10-3	NA	NA	TRBJ2-1	TGTGCCATCAGAGGGGGGGAGAACAATGAGCAGTTCTTC	CAIRGGENNEQFF
TRBV18	NA	NA	TRBJ2-5	TGTGCCAGCTCACCACCGTCGACGGGGCGCGTGACCCAGTACTTC	CASSPPSTGRVTQYF
TRBV29-1	TRBD2	NA	TRBJ2-1	TGCAGCGTTGAGGGGAGGGAGACTAGCTGGCTGGCCTACAATGAGCAGTTCTTC	CSVEGRETSWLAYNEQFF